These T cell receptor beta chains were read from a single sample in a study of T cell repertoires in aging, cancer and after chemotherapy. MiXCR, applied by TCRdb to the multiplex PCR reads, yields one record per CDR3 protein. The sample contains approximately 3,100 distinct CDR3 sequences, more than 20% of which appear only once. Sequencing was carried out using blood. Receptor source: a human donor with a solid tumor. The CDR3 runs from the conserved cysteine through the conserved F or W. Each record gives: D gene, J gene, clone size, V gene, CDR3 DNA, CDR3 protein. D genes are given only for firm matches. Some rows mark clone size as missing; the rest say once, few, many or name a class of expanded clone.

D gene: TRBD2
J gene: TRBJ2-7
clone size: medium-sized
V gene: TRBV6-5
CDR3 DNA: TGTGCCAGCAGAAGACTAGCGGGGGGGAATACCTACGAGCAGTACTTC
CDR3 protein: CASRRLAGGNTYEQYF

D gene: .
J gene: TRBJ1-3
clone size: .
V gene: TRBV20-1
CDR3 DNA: TGCAGTGCTAGGGCTATAGCTGGAAACACCATATATTTT
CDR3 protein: CSARAIAGNTIYF

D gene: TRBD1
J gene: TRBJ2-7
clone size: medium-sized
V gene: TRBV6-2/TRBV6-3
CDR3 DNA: TGTGCCAGCAGGACCCAACGACAGGGGTACGAGCAGTACTTC
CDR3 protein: CASRTQRQGYEQYF

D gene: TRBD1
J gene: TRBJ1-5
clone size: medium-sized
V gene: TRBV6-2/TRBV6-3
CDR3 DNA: TGTGCCAGCAGTGGATCCCGGGACAGAGATAGCAATCAGCCCCAGCATTTT
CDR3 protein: CASSGSRDRDSNQPQHF

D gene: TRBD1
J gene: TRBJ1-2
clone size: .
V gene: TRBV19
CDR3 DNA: TGTGCCAGTAGTACCCGGGACAGGGGAATCGGCTACACCTTC
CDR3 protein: CASSTRDRGIGYTF

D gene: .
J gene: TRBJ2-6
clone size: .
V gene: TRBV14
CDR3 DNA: TGTGCCAGCAGCCAAGACGACAGGGGAGGGTGCTTCTCTGGGGCCAACGTCCTGACTTTC
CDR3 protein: CASSQDDRGGCFSGANVLTF

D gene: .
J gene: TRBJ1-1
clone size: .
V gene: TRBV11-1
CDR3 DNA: TGTGCCAGCAGCTTAGGGTTGCACACTGAAGCTTTCTTT
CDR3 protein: CASSLGLHTEAFF

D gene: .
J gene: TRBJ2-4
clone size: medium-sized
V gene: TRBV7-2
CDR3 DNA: TGTGCCAGCAGCCCGGGCCTAGCCAAAAACATTCAGTACTTC
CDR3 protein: CASSPGLAKNIQYF

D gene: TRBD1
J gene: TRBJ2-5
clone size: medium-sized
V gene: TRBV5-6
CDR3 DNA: TGTGCCAGCGTACGACAGGGGGCTTTCGAGACCCAGTACTTC
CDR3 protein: CASVRQGAFETQYF

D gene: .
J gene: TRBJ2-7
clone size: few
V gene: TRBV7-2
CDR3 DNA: TGTGCCAGCAGCTCCGCGGCGAAATACGAGCAGTACTTC
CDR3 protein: CASSSAAKYEQYF

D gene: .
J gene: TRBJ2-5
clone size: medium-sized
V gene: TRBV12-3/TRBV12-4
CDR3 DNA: TGTGCCAGCAGTTTATGGTCAAAAGAGACCCAGTACTTC
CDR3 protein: CASSLWSKETQYF

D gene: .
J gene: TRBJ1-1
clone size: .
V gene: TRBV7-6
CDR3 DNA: TGTGCCAGCAGCCCGTTAGGAAGGATCACGAACACTGAAGCTTTCTTT
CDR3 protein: CASSPLGRITNTEAFF

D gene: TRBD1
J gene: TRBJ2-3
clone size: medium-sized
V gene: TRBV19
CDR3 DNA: TGTGCCAGCAAGTACTCGACAGGGAGAGTGACAGATACGCAGTATTTT
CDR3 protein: CASKYSTGRVTDTQYF

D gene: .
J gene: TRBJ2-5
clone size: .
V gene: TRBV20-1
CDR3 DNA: TGCAGTGCTATTCGACAAGAGACCCAGTACTTC
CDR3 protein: CSAIRQETQYF

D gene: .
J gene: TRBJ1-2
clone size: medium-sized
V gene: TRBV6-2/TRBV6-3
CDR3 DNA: TGTGCCAGCAGTTACCCGATGAACTATGGCTACACCTTC
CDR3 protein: CASSYPMNYGYTF

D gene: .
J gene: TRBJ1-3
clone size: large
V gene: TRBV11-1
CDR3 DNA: TGTGCCAGCAGCTTATCCAGGGCTGGAAACACCATATATTTT
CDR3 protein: CASSLSRAGNTIYF

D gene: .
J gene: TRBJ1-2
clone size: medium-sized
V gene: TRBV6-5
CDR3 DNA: TGTGCCAGCAGTTACTCTTCAGGGAACTATGGCTACACCTTC
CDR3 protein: CASSYSSGNYGYTF

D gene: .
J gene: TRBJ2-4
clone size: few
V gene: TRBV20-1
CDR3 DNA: TGCAGTGCTAGAGAAGGTCTGGGGATAGCCAAAAACATTCAGTACTTC
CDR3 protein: CSAREGLGIAKNIQYF

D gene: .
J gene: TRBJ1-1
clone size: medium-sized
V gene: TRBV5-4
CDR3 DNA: TGTGCCAGCAGCTTGGCAGGACAGTTCACTGAAGCTTTCTTT
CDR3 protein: CASSLAGQFTEAFF

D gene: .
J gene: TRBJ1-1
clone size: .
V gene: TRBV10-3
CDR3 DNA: TGTGCCATCAGTGAGTCTACAGGGCGAAACCGGAGCACTGAAGCTTTCTTT
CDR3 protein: CAISESTGRNRSTEAFF

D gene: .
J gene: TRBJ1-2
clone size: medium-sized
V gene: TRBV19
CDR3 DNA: TGTGCCAGTAGTATCCGCCCCTCAAGAAACTATGGCTACACCTTC
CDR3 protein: CASSIRPSRNYGYTF

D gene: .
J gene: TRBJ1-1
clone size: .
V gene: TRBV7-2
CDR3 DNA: TGTGCCAGCAGCTTATCGGCGAACACTGAAGCTTTCTTT
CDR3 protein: CASSLSANTEAFF

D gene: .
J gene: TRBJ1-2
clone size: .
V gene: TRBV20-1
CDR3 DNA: TGCAGTGCTACTAGGACTAACTATGGCTACACCTTC
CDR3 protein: CSATRTNYGYTF

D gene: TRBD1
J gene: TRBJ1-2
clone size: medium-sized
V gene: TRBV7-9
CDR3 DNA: TGTGCCAGCAGTCCCAGTAGGACAGGAGATGGCTACACCTTC
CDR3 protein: CASSPSRTGDGYTF

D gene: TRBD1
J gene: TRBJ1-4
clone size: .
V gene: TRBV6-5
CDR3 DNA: TGTGCCAGCAGTCAGACAGGGGGGGGTGAAAAACTGTTTTTT
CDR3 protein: CASSQTGGGEKLFF

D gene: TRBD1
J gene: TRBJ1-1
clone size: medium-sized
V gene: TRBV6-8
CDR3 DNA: TGTGCCAGCAGTTACCAAGGACAGGGGGCCCCCCTCATGAACACTGAAGCTTTCTTT
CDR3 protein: CASSYQGQGAPLMNTEAFF

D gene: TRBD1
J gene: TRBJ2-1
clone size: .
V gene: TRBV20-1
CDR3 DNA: TGCAGTGCTAGAGGGAGGACAGGGCTTAGCTCCTACAATGAGCAGTTCTTC
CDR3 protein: CSARGRTGLSSYNEQFF

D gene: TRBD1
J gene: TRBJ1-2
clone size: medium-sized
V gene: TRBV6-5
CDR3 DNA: TGTGCCAGCAAGTTACAGGGGGGAGCTAACTATGGCTACACCTTC
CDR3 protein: CASKLQGGANYGYTF

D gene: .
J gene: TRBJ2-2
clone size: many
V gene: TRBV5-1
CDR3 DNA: TGCGCCAGCAGCTTATGGTCGACCGGGGAGCTGTTTTTT
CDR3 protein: CASSLWSTGELFF

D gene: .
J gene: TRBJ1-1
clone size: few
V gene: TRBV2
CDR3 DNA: TGTGCCAGCAGTATAGGGAAGGGCACTGAAGCTTTCTTT
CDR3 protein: CASSIGKGTEAFF

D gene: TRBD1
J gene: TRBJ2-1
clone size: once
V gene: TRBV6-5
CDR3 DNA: TGTGCCAGCAGCGCCGGGACAGGTAATGAGCAGTTCTTC
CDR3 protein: CASSAGTGNEQFF

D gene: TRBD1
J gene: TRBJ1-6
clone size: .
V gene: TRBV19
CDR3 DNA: TGTGCCAGTAGTACACAGGGACAGGGCGGCTCACCCCTCCACTTT
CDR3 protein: CASSTQGQGGSPLHF

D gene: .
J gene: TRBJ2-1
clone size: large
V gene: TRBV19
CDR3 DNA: TGTGCCAGTAGGGGGGCGCGCTATGAGCAGTTCTTC
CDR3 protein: CASRGARYEQFF

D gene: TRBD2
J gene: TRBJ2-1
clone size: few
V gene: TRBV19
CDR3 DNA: TGTGCCAGTAGTGTAGCGGGGGGGCATCATGAGCAGTTCTTC
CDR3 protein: CASSVAGGHHEQFF

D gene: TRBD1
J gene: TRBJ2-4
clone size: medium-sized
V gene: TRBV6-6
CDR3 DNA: TGTGCCAGCAGTTACTCTCTGGGACAGAGGAAAAACATTCAGTACTTC
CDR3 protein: CASSYSLGQRKNIQYF

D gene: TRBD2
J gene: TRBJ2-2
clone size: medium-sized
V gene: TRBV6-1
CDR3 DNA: TGTGCCAGCAGTGATTTCGCCTCCCTAGCGGGGGGTTACACCGGGGAGCTGTTTTTT
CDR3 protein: CASSDFASLAGGYTGELFF

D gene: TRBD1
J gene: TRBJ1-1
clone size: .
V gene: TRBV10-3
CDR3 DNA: TGTGCCATCATTGCAGACAGGGCCACTGAAGCTTTCTTT
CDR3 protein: CAIIADRATEAFF

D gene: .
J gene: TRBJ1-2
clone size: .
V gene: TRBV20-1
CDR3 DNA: TGCAGTGCCCTATCCCCAGGTGAAGCTAACTATGGCTACACCTTC
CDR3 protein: CSALSPGEANYGYTF

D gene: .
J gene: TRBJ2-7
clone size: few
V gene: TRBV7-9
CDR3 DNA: TGTGCCAGCAGCGTCTGGACATACCCTAACTACGAGCAGTACTTC
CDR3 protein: CASSVWTYPNYEQYF

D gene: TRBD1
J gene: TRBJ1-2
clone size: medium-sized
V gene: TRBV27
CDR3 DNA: TGTGCCAGCAGCTACTCCGGGACAGTCTATGGCTACACCTTC
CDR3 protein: CASSYSGTVYGYTF

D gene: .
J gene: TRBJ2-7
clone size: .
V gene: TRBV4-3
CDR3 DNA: TGTGCCAGCAGCCAAGATTTGGGGGGCTACGAGCAGTACTTC
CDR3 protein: CASSQDLGGYEQYF